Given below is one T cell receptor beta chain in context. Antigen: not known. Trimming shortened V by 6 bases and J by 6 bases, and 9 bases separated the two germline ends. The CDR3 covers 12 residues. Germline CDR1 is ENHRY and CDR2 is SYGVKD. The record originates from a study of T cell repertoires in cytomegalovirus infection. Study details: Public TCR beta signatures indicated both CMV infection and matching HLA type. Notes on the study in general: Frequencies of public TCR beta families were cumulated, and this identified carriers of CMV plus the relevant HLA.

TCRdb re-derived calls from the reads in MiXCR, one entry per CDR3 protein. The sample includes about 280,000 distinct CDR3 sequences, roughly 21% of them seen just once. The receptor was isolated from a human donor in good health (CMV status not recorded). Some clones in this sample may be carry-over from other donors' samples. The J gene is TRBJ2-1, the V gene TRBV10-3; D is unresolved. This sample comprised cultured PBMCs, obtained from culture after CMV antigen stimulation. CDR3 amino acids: CAIRDGSNEQFF. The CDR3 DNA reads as TGTGCCATCAGAGACGGATCCAATGAGCAGTTCTTC.